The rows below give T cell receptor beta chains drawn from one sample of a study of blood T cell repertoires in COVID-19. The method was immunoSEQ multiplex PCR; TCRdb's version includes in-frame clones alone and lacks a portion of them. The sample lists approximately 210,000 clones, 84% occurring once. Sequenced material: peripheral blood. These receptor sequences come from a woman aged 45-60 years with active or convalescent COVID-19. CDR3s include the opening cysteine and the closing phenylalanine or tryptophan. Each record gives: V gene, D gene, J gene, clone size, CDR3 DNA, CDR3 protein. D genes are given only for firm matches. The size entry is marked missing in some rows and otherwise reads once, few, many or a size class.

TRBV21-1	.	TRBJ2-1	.	TGTGCCAGCAGCCAATGCGGCCGGGGGGGCCTTGTGCAGTTCTTC	CASSQCGRGGLVQFF
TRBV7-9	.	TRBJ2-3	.	TGTGCCAGCAGCTTGACTAGAGATACGCAGTATTTT	CASSLTRDTQYF
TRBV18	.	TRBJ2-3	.	TGTGCCAGCTCTCGAGTTAACGGAGATACGCAGTATTTT	CASSRVNGDTQYF
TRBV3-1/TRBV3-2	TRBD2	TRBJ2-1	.	TGTGCCAGCAGTCTCCAGGGACTAGCGGGAGGGGACAATGAGCAGTTCTTC	CASSLQGLAGGDNEQFF
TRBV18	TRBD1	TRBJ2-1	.	TGTGCCAGCTGCAGAGGGACAGGGTGGGCGCAGTTCTTC	CASCRGTGWAQFF
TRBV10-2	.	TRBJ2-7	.	TGCGCCAGCAGTGAGTGGAGGATCGAGCAGTACTTC	CASSEWRIEQYF
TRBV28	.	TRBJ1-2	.	TGTGCCAGCAGTTTAGGCGGTGCGGGGGCACTCGTCTATGGCTACACCTTC	CASSLGGAGALVYGYTF
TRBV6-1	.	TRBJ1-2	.	TGTGCCAGCAGTGAAGCGAGTCCCGTCTATGGCTACACCTTC	CASSEASPVYGYTF
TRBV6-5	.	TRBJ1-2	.	TGTGCCAGCGGTACAGTGATTTCCTATGGCTACACCTTC	CASGTVISYGYTF
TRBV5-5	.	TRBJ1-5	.	TGTGCCAGCAGCTTGTGGGGGGATAATCAGCCCCAGCATTTT	CASSLWGDNQPQHF
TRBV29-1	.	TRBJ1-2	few	.	CSVSVGVGSFSTF
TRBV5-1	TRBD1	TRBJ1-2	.	TGCGCCAGGACCGACAGGGGGCACTATGGCTACACCTTC	CARTDRGHYGYTF
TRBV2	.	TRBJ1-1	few	TGTGCCAGCAGTGACAGGGATACTGAAGCTTTCTTT	CASSDRDTEAFF
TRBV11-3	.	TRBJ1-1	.	TGTGCCAGCAGCTTAGATGGGGGGGGAAGAGCTTTCTTT	CASSLDGGGRAFF
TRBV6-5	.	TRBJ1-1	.	TGTGCCAGCAGTTACTCGGGCTTTGGCCGCCGGGAAGCTTTCTTT	CASSYSGFGRREAFF
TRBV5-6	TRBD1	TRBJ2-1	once	TGTGCCAGCAGCCAGGACAGGGGGCAGTTCTTC	CASSQDRGQFF
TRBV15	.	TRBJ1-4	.	TGTGCCACCAGCAGGGGAGACGGAGATAATGAAAAACTGTTTTTT	CATSRGDGDNEKLFF
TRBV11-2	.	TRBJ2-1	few	TGTGCCAGCAGAAAGGACACACCCAAGGGCAATGAGCAGTTCTTC	CASRKDTPKGNEQFF
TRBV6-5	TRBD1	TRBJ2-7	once	TGTGCCAGCAGTCTTCCGGGACAGGCCGCCTACGAGCAGTACTTC	CASSLPGQAAYEQYF
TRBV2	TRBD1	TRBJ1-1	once	TGTGCCAGCAGAAAGGAGGGGGCAACTGAAGCTTTCTTT	CASRKEGATEAFF
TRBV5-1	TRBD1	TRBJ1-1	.	TGCGCCAGCGGCCAAGCAGGGGGGACTGAAGCTTTCTTT	CASGQAGGTEAFF
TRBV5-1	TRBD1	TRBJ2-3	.	TGCGCCAGCAGCGGGACAGTCTCTTTCCGCACAGATACGCAGTATTTT	CASSGTVSFRTDTQYF
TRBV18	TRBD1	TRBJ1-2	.	TGTGCCAGCTCAGTATCCGGGACAGGGGTCGGGTATGGCTACACCTTC	CASSVSGTGVGYGYTF
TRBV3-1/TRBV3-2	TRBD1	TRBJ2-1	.	TGTGCCAGCAGCCAGGGACAGTCTCGTGAGCAGTTCTTC	CASSQGQSREQFF
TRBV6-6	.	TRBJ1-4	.	TGTGCCAGCAGTTACAGTAGTGAAAAACTGTTTTTT	CASSYSSEKLFF
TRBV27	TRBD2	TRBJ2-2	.	TGTGCCAGCAGGCCTAGCGGGGGGTTCGGGGAGCTGTTTTTT	CASRPSGGFGELFF
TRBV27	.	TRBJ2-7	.	TGTGCCAGCAGTCCGACTTACCGGCGGCTTGACGAGCAGTACTTC	CASSPTYRRLDEQYF
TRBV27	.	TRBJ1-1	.	TGTGCCAGCAGTGAGAGGCCCAACACTGAAGCTTTCTTT	CASSERPNTEAFF
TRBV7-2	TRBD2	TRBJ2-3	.	TGTGCCAGCAGCTCCTACCGGGGGGGCAAAGATACGCAGTATTTT	CASSSYRGGKDTQYF
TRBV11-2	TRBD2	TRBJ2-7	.	TGTGCCAGCAGCTCCTACGGACTAGCGGGAGTGGGAACCTACGAGCAGTACTTC	CASSSYGLAGVGTYEQYF